The clone carrying this T cell receptor beta chain was detected once. Time point indicated: pretreatment peripheral blood. The data were taken from a study of PD-L1 blockade in urothelial cancer. PCRs were each spiked with synthetic TCR analog templates. Sequenced by immunoSEQ multiplex PCR; TCRdb stores in-frame clones only, minus some. The top ten clones hold 3.2% of a sample with about 130,000 clones, approximately 84% of them seen once. The origin of this receptor is a man aged 45-60 years with urothelial cancer. Sequences were derived from PBMCs, sampled around atezolizumab (anti-PD-L1) treatment.

The CDR3 is CASSLTAQTRSETQYF. The CDR3, as DNA: TGTGCCAGCAGCTTAACAGCACAAACAAGGTCAGAGACCCAGTACTTC. The chain recombines TRBV11-2 with TRBJ2-5; D ambiguous. This CDR3 has 16 amino acids. The V gene lost 2 bases and the J gene lost 4 bases, with 17 bases spanning the gap. Germline loops: CDR1 SGHAT, CDR2 FQNNGV.